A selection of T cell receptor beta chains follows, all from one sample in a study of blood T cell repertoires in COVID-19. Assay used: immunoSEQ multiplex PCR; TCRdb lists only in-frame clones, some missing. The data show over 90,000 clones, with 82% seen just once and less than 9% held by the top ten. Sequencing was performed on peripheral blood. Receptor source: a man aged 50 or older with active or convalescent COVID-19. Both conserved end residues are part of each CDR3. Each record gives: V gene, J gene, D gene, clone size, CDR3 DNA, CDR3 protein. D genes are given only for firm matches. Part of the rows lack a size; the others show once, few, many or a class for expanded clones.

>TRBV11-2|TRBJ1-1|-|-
TGTGCCAGCATCCAACCCGGGGTAAACACTGAAGCTTTCTTT
CASIQPGVNTEAFF
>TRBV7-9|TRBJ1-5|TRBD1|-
TGTGCCAGCAGCCTCGGGACAGGAGGAAATCAGCCCCAGCATTTT
CASSLGTGGNQPQHF
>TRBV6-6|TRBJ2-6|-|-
TGTGCCAGCAGTTACTCGATAGGGGCTGGGGCCAACGTCCTGACTTTC
CASSYSIGAGANVLTF
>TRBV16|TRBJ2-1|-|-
TGTGCCAGCAGCCAAATAAGCGTCAGCTATGAGCAGTTCTTC
CASSQISVSYEQFF
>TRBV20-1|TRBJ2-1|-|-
TGCAGTGTTCAATTCAATGAGCAGTTCTTC
CSVQFNEQFF
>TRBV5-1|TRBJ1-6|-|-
TGCGCCAGCAGCTTTGAGGGTGCGGGTTCACCCCTCCACTTT
CASSFEGAGSPLHF
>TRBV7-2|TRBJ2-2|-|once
TGTGCCAGCAGCTTAGGGGCAGGAACGTCCGGGGAGCTGTTTTTT
CASSLGAGTSGELFF
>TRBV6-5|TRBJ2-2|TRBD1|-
TGTGCCAGCACCCCGGGACAGGGGGCCGGGGAGCTGTTTTTT
CASTPGQGAGELFF
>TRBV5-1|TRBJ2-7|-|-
TGCGCCAGCAGCTTGAATACACATACTACCTACGAGCAGTACTTC
CASSLNTHTTYEQYF
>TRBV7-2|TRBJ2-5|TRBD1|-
TGTGCCAGCAGTGGACAGGGTGGGGAGACCCAGTACTTC
CASSGQGGETQYF
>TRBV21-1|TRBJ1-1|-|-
TGTGCCAGGGTACGGGGAGGAAGAAAAAAAGCTTTCTTT
CARVRGGRKKAFF
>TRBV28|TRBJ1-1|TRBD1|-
TGTGCCAGCAGCGGACAGGATGCGTACGTTGCTTTCTTT
CASSGQDAYVAFF
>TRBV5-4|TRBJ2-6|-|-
TGTGCCAGCAGCTTGGCCCTCTCTGGGGCCAACGTCCTGACTTTC
CASSLALSGANVLTF
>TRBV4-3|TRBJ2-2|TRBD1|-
TGCGCCAGCAGCCAGGACAGGGGGCCCTCGAACACCGGGGAGCTGTTTTTT
CASSQDRGPSNTGELFF
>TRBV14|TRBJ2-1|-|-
TGTGCCAGCAGCCAAGGGTGGAGGGGGCAATGGAATGAGCAGTTCTTC
CASSQGWRGQWNEQFF
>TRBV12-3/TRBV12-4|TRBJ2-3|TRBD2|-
TGTGCCAGCAATGAGCGGGGGGGCGGTACGCAGTATTTT
CASNERGGGTQYF
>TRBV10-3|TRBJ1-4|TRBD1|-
TGTGCCACGTTGGACAGGCCCTCTGAAAAACTGTTTTTT
CATLDRPSEKLFF
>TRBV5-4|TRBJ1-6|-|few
TGTGCCAGCAGCCCAACCCCGCGGTTCTATGATTCACCCCTCCACTTT
CASSPTPRFYDSPLHF
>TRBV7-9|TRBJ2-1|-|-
TGTGCCAGCAGCTCGACCGGACAGCGCAATGAGCAGTTCTTC
CASSSTGQRNEQFF
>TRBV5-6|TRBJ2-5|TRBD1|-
TGTGCCAGCAGCTGGGGACAGGGCCAAGAGACCCAGTACTTC
CASSWGQGQETQYF
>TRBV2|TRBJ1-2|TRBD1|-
TGTGCCAGCAGTGAAGTAGGGACAGGGGGTAGGGGCTACACCTTC
CASSEVGTGGRGYTF
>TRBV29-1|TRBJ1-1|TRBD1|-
TGCAGCGTAGGGACAGGGGTCATGAACACTGAAGCTTTCTTT
CSVGTGVMNTEAFF
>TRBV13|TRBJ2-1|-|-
TGTGCCAGCAGCTTAGGACCCGGGTCCTACAATGAGCAGTTCTTC
CASSLGPGSYNEQFF
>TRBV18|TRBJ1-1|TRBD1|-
TGTGCCAGCTCACCACCGAACAGGGGGATCGGAGCTTTCTTT
CASSPPNRGIGAFF
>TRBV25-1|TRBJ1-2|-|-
TGTGCCAGCAGTGAAGGCAGGGCCTATGGCTACACCTTC
CASSEGRAYGYTF
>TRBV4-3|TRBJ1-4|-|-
TGCGCCAGCAGCCGGTTAACAGGGGAAAAACTGTTTTTT
CASSRLTGEKLFF
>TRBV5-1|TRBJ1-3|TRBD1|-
TGCGCCAGCAGCTTGGGGACAGGGGGTTCTGGAAACACCATATATTTT
CASSLGTGGSGNTIYF
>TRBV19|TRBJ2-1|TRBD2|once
TGTGCCAGTAGTACCCTTAGCGGGAGCTCCTACAATGAGCAGTTCTTC
CASSTLSGSSYNEQFF
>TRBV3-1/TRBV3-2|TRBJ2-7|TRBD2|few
TGTGCCAGCAGCCAAGAAGGCAGCGGGGGAATCCCTACCCACGAGCAGTACTTC
CASSQEGSGGIPTHEQYF
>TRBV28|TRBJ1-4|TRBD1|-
TGTGCCAGCGGGCTGGGACAGGGAGGGGAAAAACTGTTTTTT
CASGLGQGGEKLFF
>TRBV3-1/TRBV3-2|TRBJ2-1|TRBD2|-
TGTGCCAGCAGCCAAGAGGCGGGGGGGACCGTTGGTGATGAGCAGTTCTTC
CASSQEAGGTVGDEQFF
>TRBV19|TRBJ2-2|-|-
TGTGCCAGTAGTACAAGTGGGACACTGACCGGGGAGCTGTTTTTT
CASSTSGTLTGELFF
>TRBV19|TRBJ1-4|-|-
TGTGCCACCCAGGGGCTAGAGGGCGACGAAAAACTGTTTTTT
CATQGLEGDEKLFF
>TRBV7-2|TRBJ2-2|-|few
TGTGCCAGCAGCTTAGGGATTAGCGGGAACACCGGGGAGCTGTTTTTT
CASSLGISGNTGELFF
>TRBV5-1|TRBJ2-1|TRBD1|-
TGCGCCAGCAGCTTGGGGGACAGGGTCAATGAGCAGTTCTTC
CASSLGDRVNEQFF
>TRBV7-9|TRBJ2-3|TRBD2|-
TGTGCCAGCAGCTTAGGACTAGCGGGGGGAACAGATACGCAGTATTTT
CASSLGLAGGTDTQYF
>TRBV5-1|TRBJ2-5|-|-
TGCGCCAGCAGCTTGGCAGGCGAAAAAGAGACCCAGTACTTC
CASSLAGEKETQYF
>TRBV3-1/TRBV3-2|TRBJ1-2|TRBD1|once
TGTGCCAGCAGCCAAGTTTCCGGACAGGGGGCCTACACCTTC
CASSQVSGQGAYTF
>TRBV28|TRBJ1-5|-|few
TGTGCCAGCAGTTTAGATCCGGAGAATCAGCCCCAGCATTTT
CASSLDPENQPQHF
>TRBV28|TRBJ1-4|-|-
TGTGCCAGCAGCACCGGGACACACAATGAAAAACTGTTTTTT
CASSTGTHNEKLFF
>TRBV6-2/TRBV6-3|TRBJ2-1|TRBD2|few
TGTGCCAGCAGTTACGAAACTAGCGGGAGTGCTGAGCAGTTCTTC
CASSYETSGSAEQFF
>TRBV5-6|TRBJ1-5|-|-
TGTGCCAGCAGCTTGGGACAAGTGGGGAGGTATAGCAATCAGCCCCAGCATTTT
CASSLGQVGRYSNQPQHF
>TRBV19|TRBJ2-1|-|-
TGTGCCAGTAGTCCCGGACGGGGCCAGGGTGGGGGGAGCTACAATGAGCAGTTCTTC
CASSPGRGQGGGSYNEQFF
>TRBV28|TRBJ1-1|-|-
TGTGCCAGCAGCGAGGGGGGGGGACTGAACACTGAAGCTTTCTTT
CASSEGGGLNTEAFF
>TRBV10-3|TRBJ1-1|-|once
TGTGCCATCGCCGCTTCGGGGAACACTGAAGCTTTCTTT
CAIAASGNTEAFF
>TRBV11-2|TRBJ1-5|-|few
TGTGCCAGCAGCTTATTCGGGAGAGGGGATCAGCCCCAGCATTTT
CASSLFGRGDQPQHF
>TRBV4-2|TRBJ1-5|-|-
TGTGCCAGCAGCCAAGATTGGGAGTTCAATCAGCCCCAGCATTTT
CASSQDWEFNQPQHF
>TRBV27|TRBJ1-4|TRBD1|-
TGTGCCAGCAGCTTATCCGGGACAGCTAATGAAAAACTGTTTTTT
CASSLSGTANEKLFF
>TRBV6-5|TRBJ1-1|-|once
TGTGCCAGCAGATTCAAACAGCTGAACACTGAAGCTTTCTTT
CASRFKQLNTEAFF
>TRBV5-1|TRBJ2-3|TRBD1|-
TGCGCCAGCAGCGTTTATACAGGGGGCCAGGCAGATACGCAGTATTTT
CASSVYTGGQADTQYF
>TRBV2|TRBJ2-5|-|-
TGTGCCAGCACTGGGGGGGCTCTTGAGACCCAGTACTTC
CASTGGALETQYF
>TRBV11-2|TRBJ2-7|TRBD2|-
TGTGCCAGCAGCTCCGGGGGGAATCGCTACGAGCAGTACTTC
CASSSGGNRYEQYF
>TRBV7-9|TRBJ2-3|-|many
TGTGCCAGCAGCCTTGGGACTTACACAGATACGCAGTATTTT
CASSLGTYTDTQYF
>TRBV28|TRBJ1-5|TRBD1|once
TGTGCCAGCAGTGAGGACAGGTCCCAGCATTTT
CASSEDRSQHF
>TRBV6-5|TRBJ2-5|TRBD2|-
TGTGCCAGCAGTTACTCGGGTCAGGGAGGGCAAGAGACCCAGTACTTC
CASSYSGQGGQETQYF
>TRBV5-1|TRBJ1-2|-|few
TGCGCCAGCAGCCCCGGTTACGACTATGGCTACACCTTC
CASSPGYDYGYTF
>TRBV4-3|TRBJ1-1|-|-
TGCGCCAGCAGCTTAAACGGGGGGAACACTGAAGCTTTCTTT
CASSLNGGNTEAFF
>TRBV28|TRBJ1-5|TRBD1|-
TGTGCCGGCACTAGGGGGCGAGGGAGCAATCAGCCCCAGCATTTT
CAGTRGRGSNQPQHF
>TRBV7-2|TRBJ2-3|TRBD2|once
TGTGCCAGCAGCAGCTTGGGGCTAGCGGGGGGAGTAAGCACAGATACGCAGTATTTT
CASSSLGLAGGVSTDTQYF